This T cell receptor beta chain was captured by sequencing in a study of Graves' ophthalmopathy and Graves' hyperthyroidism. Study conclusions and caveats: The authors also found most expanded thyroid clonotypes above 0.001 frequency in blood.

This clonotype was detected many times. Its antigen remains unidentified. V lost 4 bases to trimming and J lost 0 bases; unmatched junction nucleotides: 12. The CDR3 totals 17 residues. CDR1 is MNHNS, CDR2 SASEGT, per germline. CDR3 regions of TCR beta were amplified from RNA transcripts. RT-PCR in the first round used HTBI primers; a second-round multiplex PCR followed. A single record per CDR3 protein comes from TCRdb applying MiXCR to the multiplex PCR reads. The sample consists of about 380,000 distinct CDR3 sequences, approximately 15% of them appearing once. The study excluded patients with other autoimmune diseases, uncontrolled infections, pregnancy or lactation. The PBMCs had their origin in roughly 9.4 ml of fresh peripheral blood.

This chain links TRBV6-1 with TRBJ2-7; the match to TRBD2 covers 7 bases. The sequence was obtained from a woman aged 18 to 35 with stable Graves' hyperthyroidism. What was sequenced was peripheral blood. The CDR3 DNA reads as TGTGCCAGCAGTGTAAACCCCTCAGCGGGGAACTCCTACGAGCAGTACTTC. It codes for CASSVNPSAGNSYEQYF.